A single sample gave rise to the 3 T cell receptor beta chains below, sequenced in a study of CDR3 diversity in severe acne. TCRdb passed the PCR reads through MiXCR, listing each CDR3 protein once. Of more than 85,000 distinct CDR3 sequences detected, under 55% appear once; the ten largest clones hold 11%. The specimen was blood. The receptors were gathered from a male donor with severe acne vulgaris.

V and J are TRBV6-5 and TRBJ2-7; D is undetermined. V gave up 9 bases and J gave up 0 bases, with 9 bases separating them. There are 12 residues in the CDR3. In germline, CDR1 is MNHEY, CDR2 SVGAGI. CDR3 protein: CARSAPSYEQYF. CDR3 nucleotide sequence: TGTGCCAGGAGCGCGCCCTCCTACGAGCAGTACTTC.

This clonotype is medium-sized within its sample. In DNA form, the CDR3 reads TGCAGTGCCCCCAGGAGCGGGCAACACAATGAGCAGTTCTTC. This sequence encodes CSAPRSGQHNEQFF. The chain carries TRBV20-1 and TRBJ2-1; D is perhaps TRBD2 (6 bases). This CDR3 is 14 amino acids long. Trimming removed 6 bases from V and 5 bases from J, with 17 bases in between. Germline V lookup: CDR1 DFQATT, CDR2 SNEGSKA (reference sequence).

The chain links TRBV25-1 to TRBJ1-2; TRBD1 might be the D (6 bases). The CDR3 covers 13 residues. Trimming cost V 6 bases and J 7 bases, with 15 bases left between them. Germline CDR1 MGHDK, CDR2 SYGVNS. CDR3 residues: CASSPTGPGGYTF. CDR3 nucleotide sequence: TGTGCCAGCAGCCCAACAGGGCCCGGTGGCTACACCTTC.